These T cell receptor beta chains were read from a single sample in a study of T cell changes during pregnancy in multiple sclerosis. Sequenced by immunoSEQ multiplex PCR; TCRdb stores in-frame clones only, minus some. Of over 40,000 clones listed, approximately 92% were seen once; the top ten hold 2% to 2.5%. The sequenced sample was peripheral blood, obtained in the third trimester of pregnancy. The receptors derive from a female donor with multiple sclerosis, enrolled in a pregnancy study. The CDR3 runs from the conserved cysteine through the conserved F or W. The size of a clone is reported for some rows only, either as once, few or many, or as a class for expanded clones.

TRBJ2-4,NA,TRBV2,CASSDKGRLGNIQYF
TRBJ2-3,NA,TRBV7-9,CASSFSRGRAFGTDTQYF
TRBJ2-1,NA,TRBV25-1,CASSYGTKREQFF
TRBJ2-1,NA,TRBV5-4,CASSKAGTTNEQFF
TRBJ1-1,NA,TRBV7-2,CASSPVGALFTEAFF
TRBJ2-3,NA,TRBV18,CASPSGDGTDTQYF
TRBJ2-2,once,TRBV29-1,CSVTTGSPTGELFF
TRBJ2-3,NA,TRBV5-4,CASRPRSEVVGTDTQYF
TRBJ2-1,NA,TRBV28,CASRPILPGLAANNEQFF
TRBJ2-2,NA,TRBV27,CASSPMGAGELFF
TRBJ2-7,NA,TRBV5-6,CASSFPAGATYEQYF
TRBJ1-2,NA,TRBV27,CASSQTTGLNYGYTF
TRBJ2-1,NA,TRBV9,CASSVGGGREAQQFF
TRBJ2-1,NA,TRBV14,CASSQDWASGNRDNEQFF
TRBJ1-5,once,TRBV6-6,CATNNLNQPQHF
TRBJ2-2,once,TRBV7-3,CASSLQEGRSTGELFF
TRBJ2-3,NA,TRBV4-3,CASSYIQGMHDTDTQYF
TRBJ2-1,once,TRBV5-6,CASSPEAGGRRNEQFF
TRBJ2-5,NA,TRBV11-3,CASSTGTGGETQYF
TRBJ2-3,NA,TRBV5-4,CASSPTLAGGLDTQYF
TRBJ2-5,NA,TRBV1,CTSSQVTSCETQYF
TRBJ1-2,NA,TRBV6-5,CASSYRGTGDYGYTF
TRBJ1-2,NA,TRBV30,CAWSFKGAGGYTF
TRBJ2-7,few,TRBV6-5,CASRPTSGAYEQYF
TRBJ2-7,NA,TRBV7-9,CASSLGGIPYEQYF
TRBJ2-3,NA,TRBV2,CASSGRPGLALDDTQYF
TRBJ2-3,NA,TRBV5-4,CASSLDYNTDTQYF
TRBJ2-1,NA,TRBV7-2,CASSAPGLAGIDEQFF
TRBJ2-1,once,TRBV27,CASRWSGNTYNEQFF
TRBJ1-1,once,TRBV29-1,CSVEAHGGSEAFF
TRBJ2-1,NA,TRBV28,CASSVRNEQFF
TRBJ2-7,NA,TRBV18,CASSDKATTYEQYF
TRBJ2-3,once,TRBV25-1,CASSDPRAHTQYF
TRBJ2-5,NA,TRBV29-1,CSTWDRLRETQYF
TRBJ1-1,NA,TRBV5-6,CASYFWGVDTEAFF
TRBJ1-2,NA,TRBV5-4,CASSSTGFGYTF
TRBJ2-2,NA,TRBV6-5,CASSYYTAGELFF
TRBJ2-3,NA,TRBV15,CATSRDFIEKRDTQYF
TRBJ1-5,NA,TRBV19,CACRTGTNQPQHF
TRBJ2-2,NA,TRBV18,CASSPFSTGLNTGELFF
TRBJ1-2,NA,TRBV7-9,CASSLASSNYGYTF
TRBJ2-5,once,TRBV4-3,CASSQDSGMEARETQYF
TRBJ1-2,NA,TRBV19,CASSIFTQGSGYGYTF